What follows are 3 T cell receptor beta chains derived from one specimen sequenced in a study of shared clonotypes between healthy human individuals. Clones were read by immunoSEQ multiplex PCR, and TCRdb kept only the in-frame ones, dropping some. The sample holds 850,000 to 1,100,000 clones, about 72% seen once. The sequencing sample was made of memory CD4+ T cells from PBMCs. Sample subset: CD45RA-negative fraction. The source is a young man in good health. Some clones in this sample may be carry-over from other donors' samples.

The rearrangement links TRBV4-2 to TRBJ1-2; D might be TRBD1 (5 bases). The CDR3 spans 14 residues. CDR1 is LGHNA, CDR2 YNFKEQ, per germline. V lost 4 bases and J lost 3, with 12 bases in between. The CDR3 region is CASSPPRGDYGYTF. The CDR3 DNA follows: TGTGCCAGCAGCCCGCCCCGGGGGGACTATGGCTACACCTTC.

The chain employs TRBV11-1 and TRBJ2-7; a weak D match, TRBD1 (6 bases). With 3 bases removed from V and 6 bases from J, the gap between germline ends came to 15 bases. Germline V gives CDR1 SGHAT, CDR2 FQDESV (reference sequence). This CDR3 has 14 residues. The DNA for the CDR3 is TGTGCCAGCAGCTTGGGACACCTTGGCGGCGAGCAGTACTTC. Protein sequence: CASSLGHLGGEQYF. Filled out from reference TRBV11-1 and TRBJ2-7, the complete variable domain reads EAEVAQSPRYKITEKSQAVAFWCDPISGHATLYWYRQILGQGPELLVQFQDESVVDDSQLPKDRFSAERLKGVDSTLKIQPAELGDSAMYLCASSLGHLGGEQYFGPGTRLTVT.

Worth noting for this clone: Other DNA sequences from this sample encode an identical CDR3 as well. The CDR3 here is CASSSRDRQETQYF. The DNA of the CDR3 is TGTGCCAGCAGCTCACGGGATCGACAAGAGACCCAGTACTTC. The gene calls are TRBV5-4 and TRBJ2-5; the D gene is possibly TRBD2 (5 bases). This CDR3 comprises 14 residues. V gave up 3 bases and J gave up 2 bases, with 11 bases separating them. From germline, CDR1 is SGHNT and CDR2 YYREEE (reference sequence).